These 29 T cell receptor beta chains originate from one sample sequenced in a study of spatial heterogeneity in lung cancer. Specified time point: sample taken at primary tumor resection. Study-wide results and caveats: Expanded alpha and beta TCR counts within tumors tracked tumor mutation counts.

No antigen has been identified for these receptors. In TCRdb, the 5' RACE reads were re-called with MiXCR into one record per CDR3 protein. Of roughly 28,000 distinct CDR3 sequences in the sample, roughly 7.4% are singletons; the top ten hold about 25%. The specimen comprised lung tumor tissue, sampled at surgery. The source is a male donor with early-stage non-small cell lung cancer.

At least ten counts were recorded for this clonotype. J is TRBJ1-2 and V is TRBV20-1; the D is unclear. The CDR3 runs to 13 residues. Germline loops: CDR1 DFQATT, CDR2 SNEGSKA (reference sequence). V was pared by 5 bases and J by 0 bases, with 10 bases between. The CDR3 protein is CSAGWGANYGYTF. Here the CDR3 DNA reads TGCAGTGCTGGATGGGGAGCTAACTATGGCTACACCTTC.

This clonotype showed up many times. The chain has TRBV6-2 or TRBV6-3 and TRBJ1-2; 7 bases are shared with TRBD1. Germline trimming cut 6 bases from V and 8 bases from J; bases unmatched to any gene: 6. CDR3 size: 12 residues. Germline V gene lookup returns CDR1 MNHEY and CDR2 SVGEGT. CDR3 sequence (DNA): TGTGCCAGCAGAACCGGGACAGAAGGCTACACCTTC. Its protein product is CASRTGTEGYTF.

The chain employs TRBV2 and TRBJ2-3, with TRBD2 identical over 9 bases. V lost 10 bases and J lost 2; bases outside the gene matches: 7. The germline V gene has CDR1 SNHLY and CDR2 FYNNEI. The CDR3 has 14 amino acids. CDR3 coding DNA: TGTGCCATGGGGACTAGCTCAGACACAGATACGCAGTATTTT. This translates into CAMGTSSDTDTQYF.

V usage is TRBV28 and J usage is TRBJ1-4; no reliable D call. From germline, CDR1 is MDHEN and CDR2 SYDVKM. Between the trimmed V and J ends, which lost 2 bases and 8 bases, there was a span of 6 bases. This CDR3 has 12 amino acids. The CDR3 region is CASSLHGEKLFF. DNA for the CDR3: TGTGCCAGCAGTTTACATGGGGAAAAACTGTTTTTT.

In this sample, this clonotype turned up many times. This sequence joins TRBV29-1 and TRBJ1-2; TRBD1 matches at 10 bases. This CDR3 comprises 11 residues. V gave up 4 bases and J gave up 7 bases; unmatched junction bases: 0. In germline, CDR1 is SQVTM, CDR2 ANQGSEA. CDR3 in DNA: TGCAGCGTTGGGGACAGGGGTGGCTACACCTTC. Its protein product is CSVGDRGGYTF.

This clonotype was recorded only once. The J gene is TRBJ2-4, the V gene TRBV4-3; a weak D match, TRBD2 (7 bases). The V end lost 0 bases, the J end lost 12 bases, and 24 bases lay between the germline ends. The CDR3 totals 17 residues. Looked up from germline, CDR1 is LGHNA and CDR2 is YSLEER. CDR3 sequence: CASSQDLIRGAQNSQYF. The CDR3 DNA reads as TGCGCCAGCAGCCAAGATCTGATACGGGGGGCCCAGAACTCTCAGTACTTC.

This clonotype has a count of ten or more. The chain carries TRBV20-1 and TRBJ2-3; perhaps D is TRBD1 or TRBD2 (5 bases each). The CDR3 contains 16 residues. V was trimmed by 6 bases and J by 1 base, leaving 20 bases between them. Germline lookup yields CDR1 DFQATT and CDR2 SNEGSKA (reference sequence). The DNA for the CDR3 is TGCAGTGCCGCCGGGACGCAGGCAGCTCGCACAGATACGCAGTATTTT. It codes for CSAAGTQAARTDTQYF.

At least ten counts were recorded for this clonotype. The chain combines TRBV3-1 with TRBJ2-3, with D possibly TRBD2 on 5 matching bases. CDR3 length: 13 residues. V lost 6 bases and J lost 2, with 9 bases in between. The V gene's germline CDR1 is LGHDT and CDR2 YNNKEL (reference sequence). The CDR3 is CASSRGNTDTQYF. Here the CDR3 DNA reads TGTGCCAGCAGTCGGGGTAACACAGATACGCAGTATTTT.

Many counts were recorded for this clonotype. The CDR3, as DNA: TGCAGTGCTGGGACAGGGGCTAGCACAGATACGCAGTATTTT. As protein: CSAGTGASTDTQYF. V usage is TRBV20-1 and J usage is TRBJ2-3; 10 nucleotides align to TRBD1. The V gene end was trimmed by 5 bases and the J gene end by 0 bases; junction bases not matched to a gene: 2. The CDR3 loop spans 14 amino acids. Germline lookup yields CDR1 DFQATT and CDR2 SNEGSKA (reference sequence).

This clonotype was counted ten times or more. The chain recombines TRBV2 with TRBJ2-3, with D unresolved. There are 11 residues in the CDR3. Looked up from germline, CDR1 is SNHLY and CDR2 is FYNNEI. The V end lost 10 bases, the J end lost 1 base, and 6 bases lay between the germline ends. The CDR3 DNA sequence: TGTGCCATAGGCCGCACAGATACGCAGTATTTT. The encoded protein is CAIGRTDTQYF.

By share, this clonotype counts as medium-sized (0.01 to 0.1%). The CDR3 here is CSARAADPEGSYEQYF. The CDR3, as DNA: TGCAGTGCTAGAGCGGCCGACCCAGAGGGCTCCTACGAGCAGTACTTC. The V call is TRBV20-1, the J call TRBJ2-7; D might be TRBD2 (5 bases). Germline values: CDR1 DFQATT, CDR2 SNEGSKA (reference sequence). The CDR3 runs 16 residues. Deletions cut 1 base from V and 0 bases from J, with 16 bases between.

This clonotype was seen only a few times. This rearrangement joins TRBV11-3 to TRBJ2-1; 11 bases map to TRBD2. Unmatched junction bases numbered 4, after V lost 6 bases and J lost 6 bases. The CDR3 runs 14 residues. Germline lookup yields CDR1 SGHNT and CDR2 YENEEA. CDR3 residues: CASRRSGGANEQFF. DNA of the CDR3: TGTGCCAGCAGACGTAGCGGGGGGGCCAATGAGCAGTTCTTC.

The chain's CDR3 is CSARVQGNTGELFF. CDR3 in DNA: TGCAGTGCTAGAGTGCAAGGGAACACCGGGGAGCTGTTTTTT. The chain is built from TRBV20-1 and TRBJ2-2; D gene ambiguous. V shed 1 base and J shed 1 base, with 7 bases lying between them. The germline gives CDR1 DFQATT, CDR2 SNEGSKA (reference sequence). The CDR3 consists of 14 residues.

The chain couples TRBV30 to TRBJ1-2, with a weak D call TRBD1 (5 bases). The V and J ends lost 5 bases and 2 bases respectively, with 9 bases between them. The CDR3 has 12 residues. CDR1 and CDR2 (germline): GTSNPN, SVGIG (reference sequence). CDR3 nucleotides: TGTGCCTGGCTTCGACAGAACTATGGCTACACCTTC. Its protein product is CAWLRQNYGYTF. The variable domain in full, completed from reference TRBV30 and TRBJ1-2, reads SQTIHQWPATLVQPVGSPLSLECTVEGTSNPNLYWYRQAAGRGLQLLFYSVGIGQISSEVPQNLSASRPQDRQFILSSKKLLLSDSGFYLCAWLRQNYGYTFGSGTRLTVV.

This clonotype was seen a handful of times. The CDR3 loop reads CASRSGVGTEAFF. CDR3 DNA: TGTGCCAGCAGGTCAGGGGTCGGCACTGAAGCTTTCTTT. The V gene is TRBV28, the J gene TRBJ1-1, with D possibly TRBD1 on 6 matching bases. With 6 bases removed from V and 4 bases from J, the gap between germline ends came to 12 bases. This CDR3 contains 13 residues. Germline CDR1 reads MDHEN; CDR2 reads SYDVKM.

This clonotype has at least ten counts. The chain links TRBV5-5 to TRBJ1-2, with D unresolved. Trimming took off 5 bases at V and 4 bases at J, with 9 bases between the two ends. Germline values: CDR1 SGHKS, CDR2 YYEKEE (reference sequence). The CDR3 loop spans 12 amino acids. Here the CDR3 DNA reads TGTGCCAGCAGGGAGGGCAGCTATGGCTACACCTTC. This codes for CASREGSYGYTF. Variable domain in full (rest from reference TRBV5-5 and TRBJ1-2): DAGVTQSPTHLIKTRGQQVTLRCSPISGHKSVSWYQQVLGQGPQFIFQYYEKEERGRGNFPDRFSARQFPNYSSELNVNALLLGDSALYLCASREGSYGYTFGSGTRLTVV.

In this sample, this clonotype turned up many times. The V gene is TRBV5-6, the J gene TRBJ2-7; either TRBD1 or TRBD2 may fit D (5 bases each). This CDR3 is built from 13 residues. Per the germline V gene, CDR1 is SGHDT and CDR2 is YYEEEE. The ends were cut back, 1 base at V and 2 bases at J, with 7 bases in the middle. CDR3 region: CASSLQGPYEQYF. CDR3 DNA: TGTGCCAGCAGCTTGCAGGGACCCTACGAGCAGTACTTC.

This clonotype was recorded at least ten times. This CDR3 reads CASSSWGSTGGSSYEQYF. The CDR3, as DNA: TGCGCCAGCAGCTCTTGGGGATCGACAGGGGGAAGCTCCTACGAGCAGTACTTC. V usage is TRBV5-1 and J usage is TRBJ2-7, with TRBD1 identical over 9 bases. The germline V gene encodes CDR1 SGHRS and CDR2 YFSETQ. The trim removed 3 bases at V and 0 bases at J, leaving 13 bases unmatched. The CDR3 length is 18 residues. Drawing the rest from reference TRBV5-1 and TRBJ2-7, the complete variable domain is KAGVTQTPRYLIKTRGQQVTLSCSPISGHRSVSWYQQTPGQGLQFLFEYFSETQRNKGNFPGRFSGRQFSNSRSEMNVSTLELGDSALYLCASSSWGSTGGSSYEQYFGPGTRLTVT.

This clonotype was seen ten or more times. The chain joins TRBV6-2 or TRBV6-3 to TRBJ2-7; TRBD1 might be the D (5 bases). CDR3 length: 12 residues. The germline CDR1 and CDR2 sequences are MNHEY and SVGEGT. V lost 5 bases and J 4 bases, leaving 9 bases between the germline ends. The CDR3 DNA reads as TGTGCCAGCAGTCCTACAGGTTACGAGCAGTACTTC. Amino acid sequence: CASSPTGYEQYF.

This clonotype occurred many times. V is TRBV14 and J is TRBJ2-1; 9 positions agree with TRBD1. Losses at the gene ends were 4 bases for V and 6 bases for J; bases not matched to a gene: 10. The CDR3 loop spans 16 amino acids. Germline assignment: CDR1 SGHDN and CDR2 FVKESK. The CDR3 reads CASSRAWTGARNEQFF. The CDR3 DNA reads as TGTGCCAGCAGCCGCGCCTGGACAGGGGCCCGCAATGAGCAGTTCTTC. Full variable domain (missing parts from reference TRBV14 and TRBJ2-1): EAGVTQFPSHSVIEKGQTVTLRCDPISGHDNLYWYRRVMGKEIKFLLHFVKESKQDESGMPNNRFLAERTGGTYSTLKVQPAELEDSGVYFCASSRAWTGARNEQFFGPGTRLTVL.

There are many counts of this clonotype. The rearrangement uses TRBV7-2 and TRBJ1-1; TRBD1 might be the D (6 bases). This CDR3 contains 13 residues. From germline, CDR1 is SGHTA and CDR2 FQGNSA. Trimming took off 4 bases at V and 5 bases at J, with 11 bases between the two ends. CDR3 DNA sequence: TGTGCCAGCAGCTCCTACAGGGTGACTGAAGCTTTCTTT. As protein: CASSSYRVTEAFF.

The gene calls are TRBV7-2 and TRBJ2-1; a possible D gene is TRBD2 (6 bases). The CDR3 is 15 residues long. Germline CDR1 SGHTA, CDR2 FQGNSA. The V end was cut by 8 bases, the J end by 2 bases, with 16 bases between. The CDR3 nucleotides read TGTGCCAGCTTAAGGGGTGTAGCGGCCTACAATGAGCAGTTCTTC. Amino acid sequence: CASLRGVAAYNEQFF.

V is TRBV6-1 and J is TRBJ2-1; perhaps TRBD2 as D (5 bases). Germline V gives CDR1 MNHNS, CDR2 SASEGT. The CDR3 length is 13 residues. Trimming removed 6 bases from V and 8 bases from J, with 14 bases in between. The CDR3 spells CASRVLGIDEQFF. As DNA, the CDR3 is TGTGCCAGCAGGGTACTAGGGATCGATGAGCAGTTCTTC.

Within the sample, this clonotype is medium-sized (0.01 to 0.1%). V is TRBV29-1 and J is TRBJ1-2; D uncertain. V was clipped by 0 bases and J by 7 bases, with 15 bases between them. The CDR3 is 14 residues long. CDR1 is SQVTM and CDR2 is ANQGSEA in the germline V gene. As DNA, the CDR3 is TGCAGCGTTGAAGAGTCTCGCCAGACGGGTGGCTACACCTTC. This sequence encodes CSVEESRQTGGYTF.

This clonotype was recorded a few times. This chain links TRBV19 with TRBJ1-4; the D gene is possibly TRBD1 (5 bases). Germline V gives CDR1 LNHDA, CDR2 SQIVND (reference sequence). The CDR3 runs to 15 residues. V shed 3 bases and J shed 5 bases, with 13 bases lying between them. The CDR3 DNA is TGTGCCAGTAGTATGAGGACAAGCTCCAATGAAAAACTGTTTTTT. Translated, it gives CASSMRTSSNEKLFF.

This clonotype was picked up a small number of times. This sequence joins TRBV6-6 and TRBJ1-6; unclear D gene. Deletions cut 0 bases from V and 10 bases from J, with 7 bases between. The CDR3 loop spans 13 amino acids. Germline CDR1 is MNHNY and CDR2 is SVGAGI (reference sequence). Here the CDR3 reads CASSYSSHSPLHF. CDR3 nucleotide sequence: TGTGCCAGCAGTTACTCGAGTCACTCACCCCTCCACTTT.

This clonotype appeared a few times. The V call is TRBV5-1, the J call TRBJ1-3; D may be TRBD1 (6 bases). V shed 0 bases and J shed 0 bases, with 7 bases lying between them. The CDR3 contains 15 residues. Germline V lookup: CDR1 SGHRS, CDR2 YFSETQ. For the CDR3, the DNA is TGCGCCAGCAGCTTGGCAGGGGTCTCTGGAAACACCATATATTTT. This encodes CASSLAGVSGNTIYF.

The sample holds many counts of this clonotype. The chain has TRBV6-5 and TRBJ2-1; D is uncertain. Germline CDR1 and CDR2: MNHEY and SVGAGI. The CDR3 totals 14 residues. V shed 0 bases and J shed 3 bases, with 6 bases lying between them. CDR3 in DNA: TGTGCCAGCAGTTACTCGGGCTTCTACAATGAGCAGTTCTTC. It specifies CASSYSGFYNEQFF.

The chain's CDR3 is CASSTRQGYTDTQYF. CDR3 coding DNA: TGTGCCAGCAGTACCAGACAGGGGTACACAGATACGCAGTATTTT. V and J are TRBV27 and TRBJ2-3; 8 bases match TRBD1. With V trimmed by 5 bases and J by 2 bases, 6 bases remained unmatched. The germline gives CDR1 MNHEY, CDR2 SMNVEV (reference sequence). The CDR3 spans 15 residues.